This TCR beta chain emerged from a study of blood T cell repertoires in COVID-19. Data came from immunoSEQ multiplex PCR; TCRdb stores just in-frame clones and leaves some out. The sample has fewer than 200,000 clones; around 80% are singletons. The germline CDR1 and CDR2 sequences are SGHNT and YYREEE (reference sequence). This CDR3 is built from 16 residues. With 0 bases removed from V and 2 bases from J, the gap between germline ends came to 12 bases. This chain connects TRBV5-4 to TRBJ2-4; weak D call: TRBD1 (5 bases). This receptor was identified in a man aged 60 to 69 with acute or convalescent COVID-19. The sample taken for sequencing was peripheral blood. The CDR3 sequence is CASSLAQGRTKNIQYF. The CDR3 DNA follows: TGTGCCAGCAGCTTGGCTCAGGGAAGGACCAAAAACATTCAGTACTTC.